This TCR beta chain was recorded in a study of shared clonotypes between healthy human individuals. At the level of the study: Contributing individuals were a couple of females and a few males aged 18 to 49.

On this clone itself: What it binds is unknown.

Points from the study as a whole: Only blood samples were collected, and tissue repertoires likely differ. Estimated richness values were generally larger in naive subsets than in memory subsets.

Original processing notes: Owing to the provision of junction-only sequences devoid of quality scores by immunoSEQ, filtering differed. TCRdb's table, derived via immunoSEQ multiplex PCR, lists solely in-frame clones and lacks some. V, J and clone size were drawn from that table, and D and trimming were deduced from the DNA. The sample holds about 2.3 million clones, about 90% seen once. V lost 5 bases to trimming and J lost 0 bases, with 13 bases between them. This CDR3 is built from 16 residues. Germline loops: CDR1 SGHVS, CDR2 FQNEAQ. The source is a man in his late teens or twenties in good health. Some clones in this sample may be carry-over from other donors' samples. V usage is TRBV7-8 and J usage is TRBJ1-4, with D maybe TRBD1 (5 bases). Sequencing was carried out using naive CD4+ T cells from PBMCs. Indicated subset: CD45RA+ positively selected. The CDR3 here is CASSLRGTATNEKLFF. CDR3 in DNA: TGTGCCAGCAGCCTGCGGGGGACCGCAACTAATGAAAAACTGTTTTTT.